A selection of T cell receptor beta chains follows, all from one sample in a study of blood T cell repertoires in COVID-19. Clones were read by immunoSEQ multiplex PCR, and TCRdb kept only the in-frame ones, dropping some. The data show 90,000 to 120,000 clones, roughly 80% seen once. Sequenced sample: peripheral blood. Receptors were obtained from a woman aged 80 or older with active or convalescent COVID-19. Both conserved end residues are part of each CDR3. A D gene is named only where the DNA matches it firmly. Some rows have no size entry. The others give once, few or many, or a class for an expanded clone.

V	J	D	size	CDR3	DNA
TRBV24-1	TRBJ1-2	NA	NA	CATSDLRGSGYTF	TGTGCCACCAGTGATTTGCGAGGAAGTGGCTACACCTTC
TRBV19	TRBJ1-2	TRBD1	NA	CASTITGGVGYTF	TGTGCCAGCACCATTACAGGGGGCGTCGGCTACACCTTC
TRBV14	TRBJ2-1	TRBD2	once	CASSPWTSGENEQFF	TGTGCCAGCAGCCCATGGACTAGCGGGGAAAATGAGCAGTTCTTC
TRBV28	TRBJ2-1	NA	NA	CASSLYMTSGYEQFF	TGTGCCAGCAGTTTATATATGACTTCCGGATATGAGCAGTTCTTC
TRBV28	TRBJ1-2	TRBD1	few	CASSLGTANYGYTF	TGTGCCAGCAGTCTAGGGACAGCTAACTATGGCTACACCTTC
TRBV7-9	TRBJ1-5	TRBD1	NA	CASSLVGQGQPQHF	TGTGCCAGCAGCTTAGTGGGACAGGGACAGCCCCAGCATTTT
TRBV21-1	TRBJ1-1	NA	NA	CASSKEPDRSNTEAFF	TGTGCCAGCAGCAAAGAACCCGACAGGTCCAACACTGAAGCTTTCTTT
TRBV6-5	TRBJ2-1	TRBD2	NA	CASSSGGAGYNEQFF	TGTGCCAGCAGCTCCGGGGGGGCAGGGTACAATGAGCAGTTCTTC
TRBV2	TRBJ2-5	NA	NA	CASIGRVEETQYF	TGTGCCAGCATTGGCAGGGTGGAAGAGACCCAGTACTTC
TRBV10-3	TRBJ2-1	NA	once	CATSFSTQNANEQFF	TGTGCCACCTCATTTAGCACCCAAAATGCAAATGAGCAGTTCTTC
TRBV11-2	TRBJ1-1	NA	once	CASSLERVAEAFF	TGTGCCAGCAGCTTAGAACGGGTCGCTGAAGCTTTCTTT
TRBV19	TRBJ2-7	TRBD1	NA	CASSRSGTGGYEQYF	TGTGCCAGTAGTAGATCCGGGACAGGGGGCTACGAGCAGTACTTC
TRBV5-1	TRBJ2-1	NA	once	CASSLAGTNEQFF	TGCGCCAGCAGCTTGGCCGGGACAAATGAGCAGTTCTTC
TRBV28	TRBJ2-5	TRBD1	NA	CASSYQGQVPYF	TGTGCCAGCAGTTATCAGGGACAGGTTCCGTACTTC
TRBV6-2/TRBV6-3	TRBJ2-7	TRBD1	NA	CASSYRRTGGEQYF	TGTGCCAGCAGTTATAGGAGGACAGGGGGCGAGCAGTACTTC
TRBV10-3	TRBJ2-2	TRBD2	NA	CATRTRGGAGNTGELFF	TGTGCCACCAGGACTCGCGGGGGGGCGGGCAACACCGGGGAGCTGTTTTTT
TRBV19	TRBJ1-3	NA	NA	CASSIEQGSGNTIYF	TGTGCCAGTAGTATCGAACAGGGCTCTGGAAACACCATATATTTT
TRBV10-3	TRBJ1-4	TRBD1	NA	CAISELTGNGKLFF	TGTGCCATCAGTGAGCTGACAGGGAATGGAAAACTGTTTTTT
TRBV11-2	TRBJ2-1	NA	NA	CASSGLNVQPNEQFF	TGTGCCAGCAGCGGGCTAAATGTGCAGCCCAATGAGCAGTTCTTC
TRBV7-2	TRBJ2-7	TRBD1	few	CASSLRAGTGLGEQYF	TGTGCCAGCAGCTTAAGGGCCGGGACAGGGTTAGGCGAGCAGTACTTC
TRBV5-4	TRBJ2-5	TRBD1	NA	CASSLKGGDETQYF	TGTGCCAGCAGCTTGAAAGGGGGCGATGAGACCCAGTACTTC
TRBV7-6	TRBJ1-4	NA	NA	CASSFTAGNNEKLFF	TGTGCCAGCAGTTTCACAGCGGGTAATAATGAAAAACTGTTTTTT
TRBV19	TRBJ2-2	TRBD2	NA	CASSSLAGGRTGELFF	TGTGCCAGTAGCTCCCTAGCGGGGGGGAGGACCGGGGAGCTGTTTTTT
TRBV6-2/TRBV6-3	TRBJ2-1	NA	NA	CASSLGPLDYNEQFF	TGTGCCAGCAGTTTGGGGCCGTTAGACTACAATGAGCAGTTCTTC
TRBV5-1	TRBJ2-3	NA	NA	CASSPVGSTNSDTQYF	TGCGCCAGCAGCCCGGTCGGTTCCACTAATTCAGATACGCAGTATTTT
TRBV6-5	TRBJ1-5	NA	NA	CASSYGRGPGQPQHF	TGTGCCAGCAGTTACGGGCGAGGGCCGGGGCAGCCCCAGCATTTT
TRBV28	TRBJ2-2	NA	NA	CASSPGVGELFF	TGTGCCAGCAGTCCAGGGGTTGGGGAGCTGTTTTTT
TRBV28	TRBJ1-6	NA	once	CASITTLSSYNSPLHF	TGTGCCAGCATAACTACACTGAGCTCCTATAATTCACCCCTCCACTTT
TRBV5-1	TRBJ2-3	TRBD1	once	CASSFRTGGTDTQYF	TGCGCCAGCAGCTTTCGGACAGGGGGTACAGATACGCAGTATTTT
TRBV6-5	TRBJ2-1	TRBD1	NA	CASSPTQGAHNEQFF	TGTGCCAGCAGTCCCACTCAGGGGGCCCACAATGAGCAGTTCTTC
TRBV3-1/TRBV3-2	TRBJ1-2	NA	NA	CASSQKGQGRVWDYGYTF	TGTGCCAGCAGCCAAAAGGGGCAGGGAAGGGTGTGGGACTATGGCTACACCTTC
TRBV27	TRBJ1-2	TRBD1	NA	CASISLGLGTGNGYTF	TGTGCCAGCATATCCCTAGGGCTGGGGACAGGTAATGGCTACACCTTC
TRBV24-1	TRBJ1-6	NA	NA	CATSGGGFGSPLHF	TGTGCCACCAGTGGGGGGGGCTTCGGTTCACCCCTCCACTTT
TRBV29-1	TRBJ2-1	NA	NA	CRGAVNNEQFF	TGCAGAGGGGCGGTAAACAATGAGCAGTTCTTC
TRBV28	TRBJ1-2	NA	NA	CATTRGGTDYGYTF	TGTGCCACCACTAGGGGGGGTACGGACTATGGCTACACCTTC
TRBV9	TRBJ2-7	TRBD2	NA	CASSGTSGAPYEQYF	TGTGCCAGCAGCGGAACTAGCGGGGCTCCCTACGAGCAGTACTTC
TRBV2	TRBJ2-7	TRBD1	NA	CASRGDRVLLGQYF	TGTGCCAGCAGGGGGGACAGGGTCCTATTGGGGCAGTACTTC
TRBV5-1	TRBJ1-4	NA	NA	CASSPGPGGGREKLFF	TGCGCCAGCAGTCCGGGGCCTGGGGGCGGAAGGGAAAAACTGTTTTTT
TRBV18	TRBJ1-4	TRBD1	once	CASSPGTGVREKLFF	TGTGCCAGCTCACCCGGGACAGGGGTGCGCGAAAAACTGTTTTTT
TRBV11-3	TRBJ2-2	NA	NA	CASSSRFGGELFF	TGTGCCAGCAGCTCGCGGTTTGGGGGGGAGCTGTTTTTT
TRBV5-1	TRBJ2-5	TRBD2	NA	CASSLVLAGGETQYF	TGCGCCAGCAGCTTGGTACTAGCGGGAGGAGAGACCCAGTACTTC
TRBV6-5	TRBJ1-4	NA	NA	CASSYRGKLFF	TGTGCCAGCAGTTACAGAGGGAAACTGTTTTTT
TRBV28	TRBJ2-7	NA	NA	CASSYEKHVPTYEQYF	TGTGCCAGCAGTTACGAAAAACATGTACCAACCTACGAGCAGTACTTC
TRBV9	TRBJ1-6	NA	once	CASSVSGFYNSPLHF	TGTGCCAGCAGCGTATCAGGGTTCTATAATTCACCCCTCCACTTT
TRBV10-1	TRBJ2-7	TRBD2	NA	CASVTLGREDPYEQYF	TGCGCCAGCGTCACGCTAGGGCGGGAGGACCCATACGAGCAGTACTTC